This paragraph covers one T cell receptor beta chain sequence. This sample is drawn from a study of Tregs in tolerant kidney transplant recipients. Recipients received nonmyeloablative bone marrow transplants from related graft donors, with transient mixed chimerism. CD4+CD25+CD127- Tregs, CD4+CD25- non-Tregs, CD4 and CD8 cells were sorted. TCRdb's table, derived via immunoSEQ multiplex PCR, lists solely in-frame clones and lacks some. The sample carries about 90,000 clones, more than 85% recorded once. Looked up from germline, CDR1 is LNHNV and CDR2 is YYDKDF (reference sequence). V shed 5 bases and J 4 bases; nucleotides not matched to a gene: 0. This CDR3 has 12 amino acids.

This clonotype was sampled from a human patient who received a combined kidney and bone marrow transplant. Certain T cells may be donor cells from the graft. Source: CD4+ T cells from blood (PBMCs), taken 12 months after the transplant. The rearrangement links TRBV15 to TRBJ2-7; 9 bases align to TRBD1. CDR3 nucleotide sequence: TGTGCCACCAGCGGACAGGGGTACGAGCAGTACTTC. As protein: CATSGQGYEQYF.